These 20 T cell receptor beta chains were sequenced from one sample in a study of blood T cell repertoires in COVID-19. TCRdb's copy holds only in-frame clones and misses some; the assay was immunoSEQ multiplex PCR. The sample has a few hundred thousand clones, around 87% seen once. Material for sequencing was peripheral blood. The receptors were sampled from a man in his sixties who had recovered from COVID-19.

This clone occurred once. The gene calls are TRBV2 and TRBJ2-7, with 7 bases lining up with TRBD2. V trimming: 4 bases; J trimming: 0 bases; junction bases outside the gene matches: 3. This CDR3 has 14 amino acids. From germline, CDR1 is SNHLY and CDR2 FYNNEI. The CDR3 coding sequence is TGTGCCAGCAGTGGGCTAGCGGCCTCCTACGAGCAGTACTTC. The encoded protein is CASSGLAASYEQYF.

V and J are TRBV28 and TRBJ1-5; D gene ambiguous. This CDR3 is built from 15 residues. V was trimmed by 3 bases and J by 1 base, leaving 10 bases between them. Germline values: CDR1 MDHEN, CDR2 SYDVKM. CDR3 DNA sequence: TGTGCCAGCAGTTTTCCGGGATCGAGCAATCAGCCCCAGCATTTT. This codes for CASSFPGSSNQPQHF.

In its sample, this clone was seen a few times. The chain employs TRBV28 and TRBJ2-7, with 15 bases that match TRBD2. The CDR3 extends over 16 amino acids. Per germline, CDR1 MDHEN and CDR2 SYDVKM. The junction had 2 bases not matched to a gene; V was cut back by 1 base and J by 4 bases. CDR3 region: CASSLLGTSGRYEQYF. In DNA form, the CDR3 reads TGTGCCAGCAGTTTATTGGGGACTAGCGGGAGGTACGAGCAGTACTTC.

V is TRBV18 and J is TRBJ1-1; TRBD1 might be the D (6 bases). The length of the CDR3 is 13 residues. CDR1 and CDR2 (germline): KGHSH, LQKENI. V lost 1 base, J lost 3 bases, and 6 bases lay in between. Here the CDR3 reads CASSPHRDTEAFF. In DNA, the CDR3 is TGTGCCAGCTCACCACACAGGGACACTGAAGCTTTCTTT.

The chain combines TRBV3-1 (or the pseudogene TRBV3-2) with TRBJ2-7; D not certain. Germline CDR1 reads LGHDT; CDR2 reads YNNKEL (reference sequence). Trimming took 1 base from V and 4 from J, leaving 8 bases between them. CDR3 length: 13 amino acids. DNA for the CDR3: TGTGCCAGCAGCCAAGGAAACGGTTACGAGCAGTACTTC. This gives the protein CASSQGNGYEQYF.

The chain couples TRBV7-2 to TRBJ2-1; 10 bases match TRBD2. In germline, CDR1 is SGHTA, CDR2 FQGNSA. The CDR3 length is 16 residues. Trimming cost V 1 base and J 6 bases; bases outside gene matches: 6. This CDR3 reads CASSLESGGAPNEQFF. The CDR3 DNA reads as TGTGCCAGCAGCTTAGAGAGCGGGGGGGCCCCCAATGAGCAGTTCTTC.

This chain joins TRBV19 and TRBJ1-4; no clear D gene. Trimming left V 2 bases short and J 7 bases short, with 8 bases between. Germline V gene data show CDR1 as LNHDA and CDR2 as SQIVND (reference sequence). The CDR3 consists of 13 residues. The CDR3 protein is CASSIQAAEKLFF. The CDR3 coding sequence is TGTGCCAGTAGTATACAGGCCGCTGAAAAACTGTTTTTT.

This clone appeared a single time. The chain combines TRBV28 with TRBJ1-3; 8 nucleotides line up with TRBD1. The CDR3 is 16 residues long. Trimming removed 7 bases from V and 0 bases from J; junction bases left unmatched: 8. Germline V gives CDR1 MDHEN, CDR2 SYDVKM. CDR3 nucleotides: TGTGCCAGCAATCTACAGGGGGGTCTCTCTGGAAACACCATATATTTT. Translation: CASNLQGGLSGNTIYF.

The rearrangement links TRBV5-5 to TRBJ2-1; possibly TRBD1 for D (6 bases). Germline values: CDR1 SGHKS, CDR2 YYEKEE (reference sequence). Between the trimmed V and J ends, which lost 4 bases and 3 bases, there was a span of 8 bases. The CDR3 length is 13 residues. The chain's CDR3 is CASSLTGYNEQFF. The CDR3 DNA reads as TGTGCCAGCAGCCTGACAGGCTACAATGAGCAGTTCTTC.

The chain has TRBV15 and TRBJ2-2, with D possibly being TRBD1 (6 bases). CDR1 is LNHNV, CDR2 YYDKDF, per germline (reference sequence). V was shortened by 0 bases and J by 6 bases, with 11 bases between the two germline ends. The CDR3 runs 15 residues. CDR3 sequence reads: CATSRDRGTAGELFF. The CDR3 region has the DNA TGTGCCACCAGCAGAGACAGGGGTACCGCCGGGGAGCTGTTTTTT. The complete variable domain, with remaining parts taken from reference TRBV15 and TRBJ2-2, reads DAMVIQNPRYQVTQFGKPVTLSCSQTLNHNVMYWYQQKSSQAPKLLFHYYDKDFNNEADTPDNFQSRRPNTSFCFLDIRSPGLGDTAMYLCATSRDRGTAGELFFGEGSRLTVL.

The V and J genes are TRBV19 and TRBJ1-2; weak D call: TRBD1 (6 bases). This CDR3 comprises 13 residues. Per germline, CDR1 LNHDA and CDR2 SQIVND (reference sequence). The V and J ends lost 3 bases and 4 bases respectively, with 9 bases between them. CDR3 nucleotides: TGTGCCAGTAGTATTCAGGGGTCCTATGGCTACACCTTC. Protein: CASSIQGSYGYTF.

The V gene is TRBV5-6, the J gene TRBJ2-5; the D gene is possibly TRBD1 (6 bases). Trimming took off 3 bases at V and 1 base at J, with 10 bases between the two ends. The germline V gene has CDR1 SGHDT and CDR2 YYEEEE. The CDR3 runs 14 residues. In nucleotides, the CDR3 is TGTGCCAGCAGCTCGAGGACAGTCCAAGAGACCCAGTACTTC. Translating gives CASSSRTVQETQYF.

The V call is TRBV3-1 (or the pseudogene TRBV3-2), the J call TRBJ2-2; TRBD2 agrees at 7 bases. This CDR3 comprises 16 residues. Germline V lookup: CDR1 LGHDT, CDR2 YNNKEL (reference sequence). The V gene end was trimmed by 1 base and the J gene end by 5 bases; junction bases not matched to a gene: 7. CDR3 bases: TGTGCCAGCAGCCAAGGACGTGGGGAGGGTACCGGGGAGCTGTTTTTT. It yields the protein CASSQGRGEGTGELFF.

The CDR3 DNA reads as TGTGCCAGCAGCTTAACAGGCAGGGGGAGGACTGAAGCTTTCTTT. Its translation: CASSLTGRGRTEAFF. This chain uses TRBV7-3 with TRBJ1-1; 7 bases fit TRBD1. V gave up 0 bases and J gave up 5 bases; unmatched junction bases: 6. CDR3 length equals 15 residues. CDR1 SGHTA and CDR2 FQGTGA come from the germline V gene.

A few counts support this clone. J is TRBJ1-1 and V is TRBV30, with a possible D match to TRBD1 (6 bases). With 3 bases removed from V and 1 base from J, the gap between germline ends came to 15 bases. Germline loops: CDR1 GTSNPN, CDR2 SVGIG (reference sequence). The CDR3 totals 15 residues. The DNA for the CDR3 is TGTGCCTGGAGGGAAAACAGGGCGACGAACACTGAAGCTTTCTTT. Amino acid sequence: CAWRENRATNTEAFF.

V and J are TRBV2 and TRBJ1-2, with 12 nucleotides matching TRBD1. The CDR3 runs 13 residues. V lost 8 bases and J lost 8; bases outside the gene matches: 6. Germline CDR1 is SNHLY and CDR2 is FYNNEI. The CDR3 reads CASAGTGGLGYTF. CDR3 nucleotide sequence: TGTGCCAGCGCCGGGACAGGGGGCTTGGGCTACACCTTC.

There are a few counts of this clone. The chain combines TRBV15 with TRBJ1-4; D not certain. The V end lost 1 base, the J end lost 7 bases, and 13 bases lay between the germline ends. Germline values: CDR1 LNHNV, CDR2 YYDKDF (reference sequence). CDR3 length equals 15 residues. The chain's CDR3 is CATSRVKAGFEKLFF. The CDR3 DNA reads TGTGCCACCAGCAGAGTAAAGGCAGGATTTGAAAAACTGTTTTTT.

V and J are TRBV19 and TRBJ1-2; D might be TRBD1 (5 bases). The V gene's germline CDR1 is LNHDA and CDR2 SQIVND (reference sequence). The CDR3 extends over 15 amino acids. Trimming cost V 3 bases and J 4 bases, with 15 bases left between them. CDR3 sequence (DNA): TGTGCCAGTAGTATGAAGACAGCGAGATTCTATGGCTACACCTTC. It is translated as CASSMKTARFYGYTF.

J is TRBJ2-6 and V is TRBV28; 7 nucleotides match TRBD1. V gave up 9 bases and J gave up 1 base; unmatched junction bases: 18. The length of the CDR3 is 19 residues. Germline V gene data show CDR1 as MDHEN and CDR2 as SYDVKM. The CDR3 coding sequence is TGTGCCAGACTATTCAACTCCGACAGGGAAGGGTCTGGGGCCAACGTCCTGACTTTC. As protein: CARLFNSDREGSGANVLTF.

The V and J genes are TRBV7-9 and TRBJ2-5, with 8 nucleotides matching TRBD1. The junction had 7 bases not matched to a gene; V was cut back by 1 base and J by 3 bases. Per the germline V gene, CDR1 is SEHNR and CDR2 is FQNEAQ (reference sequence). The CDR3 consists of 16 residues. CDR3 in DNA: TGTGCCAGCAGCTTAGGGGATACAGGGGGGAAAGAGACCCAGTACTTC. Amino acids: CASSLGDTGGKETQYF.